Following are 15 T cell receptor beta chains from one sample sequenced in a study of CD8 T cells in ankylosing spondylitis. Findings and caveats of the study: What appeared characteristic of ankylosing spondylitis blood was a TCR beta motif of under 10 highly homologous variants.

One entry per CDR3 protein results from TCRdb running MiXCR on the 5' RACE reads. The table records some 840,000 distinct CDR3 sequences, roughly 10% of them present only once. These TCRs' antigens remain unknown. The sample was blood, either unsorted or a sorted T cell fraction (not recorded which). The source of these receptors is a male donor with ankylosing spondylitis.

This clonotype was counted ten times or more. The chain combines TRBV5-1 with TRBJ2-7; TRBD1 matches 7 bases. Germline assignment: CDR1 SGHRS and CDR2 YFSETQ. With V trimmed by 2 bases and J by 3 bases, 8 bases remained unmatched. The CDR3 spans 15 residues. The CDR3 nucleotides read TGCGCCAGCAGCTTCGGGGACAGTTACTTCTACGAGCAGTACTTC. Its protein is CASSFGDSYFYEQYF. Filled out from reference TRBV5-1 and TRBJ2-7, the complete variable domain reads KAGVTQTPRYLIKTRGQQVTLSCSPISGHRSVSWYQQTPGQGLQFLFEYFSETQRNKGNFPGRFSGRQFSNSRSEMNVSTLELGDSALYLCASSFGDSYFYEQYFGPGTRLTVT.

J is TRBJ2-3 and V is TRBV20-1, with TRBD1 matching 7 bases. The trim removed 5 bases at V and 6 bases at J, leaving 17 bases unmatched. From germline, CDR1 is DFQATT and CDR2 SNEGSKA (reference sequence). There are 16 residues in the CDR3. The DNA of the CDR3 is TGCAGTGCTCCTTCAACGACAGGGTCGATAAGGGATACGCAGTATTTT. Residues: CSAPSTTGSIRDTQYF.

This clonotype was detected a few times. The J gene is TRBJ2-7, the V gene TRBV4-2; 12 positions agree with TRBD2. The germline CDR1 and CDR2 sequences are LGHNA and YNFKEQ. J gave up 4 bases and V 3 bases, and 10 bases lay outside the gene matches. The CDR3 is 17 residues long. The chain's CDR3 is CASSQPPSGREGYEQYF. The CDR3 DNA follows: TGTGCCAGCAGCCAGCCCCCTAGCGGGAGGGAAGGTTACGAGCAGTACTTC.

This clonotype was observed a handful of times. The chain has TRBV5-1 and TRBJ2-1; possible D gene TRBD2, 6 bases. The CDR3 is made up of 12 amino acids. The germline CDR1 and CDR2 sequences are SGHRS and YFSETQ. The V gene lost 0 bases and the J gene lost 10 bases, with 8 bases spanning the gap. CDR3 nucleotides: TGCGCCAGCAGCTTGGATAGCGGAGAGCAGTTCTTC. Its translation: CASSLDSGEQFF.

This clonotype has more than one count but fewer than ten. The V call is TRBV29-1, the J call TRBJ1-4, with a possible D match to TRBD1 (5 bases). The CDR3 covers 13 residues. Trimming took off 8 bases at V and 9 bases at J, with 19 bases between the two ends. From germline, CDR1 is SQVTM and CDR2 ANQGSEA. CDR3 sequence (DNA): TGCAGCCCCCCGATCAGGGAGGGGAAAAAACTGTTTTTT. Its translation is CSPPIREGKKLFF.

This clonotype appeared a few times. The chain links TRBV3-1 to TRBJ2-3; D is perhaps TRBD2 (6 bases). In germline, CDR1 is LGHDT, CDR2 YNNKEL (reference sequence). CDR3 length: 16 residues. The germline V and J ends were trimmed by 6 bases and 3 bases, with 19 bases remaining between them. The CDR3 DNA reads TGTGCCAGCAGTTTCTGGCGGAGGGCCGGGACAGATACGCAGTATTTT. It specifies CASSFWRRAGTDTQYF.

The J gene is TRBJ2-7, the V gene TRBV7-4; no definite D call. This CDR3 region has 13 residues. V was trimmed by 6 bases and J by 4 bases, leaving 13 bases between them. CDR1 is SGHVT and CDR2 is SQSDAQ in the germline V gene. The CDR3 nucleotides are TGTGCCAGCAGACAGATCCCTACGTACGAGCAGTACTTC. Translated, it gives CASRQIPTYEQYF.

This clonotype was seen many times. The V and J genes are TRBV7-9 and TRBJ1-2; D is perhaps TRBD1 (6 bases). CDR1 and CDR2 (germline): SEHNR, FQNEAQ (reference sequence). Between the trimmed V and J ends, which lost 3 bases and 8 bases, there was a span of 13 bases. The CDR3 sequence is 13 residues long. CDR3 sequence (DNA): TGTGCCAGCAGCTTCACAGGGATGGGAGGCTACACCTTC. Amino acids: CASSFTGMGGYTF. Drawing the rest from reference TRBV7-9 and TRBJ1-2, the complete variable domain is DTGVSQNPRHKITKRGQNVTFRCDPISEHNRLYWYRQTLGQGPEFLTYFQNEAQLEKSRLLSDRFSAERPKGSFSTLEIQRTEQGDSAMYLCASSFTGMGGYTFGSGTRLTVV.

The chain couples TRBV5-6 to TRBJ2-5; 8 positions match TRBD1. The junction had 7 bases not matched to a gene; V was cut back by 10 bases and J by 5 bases. The germline gives CDR1 SGHDT, CDR2 YYEEEE. The CDR3 is 12 amino acids. Here the CDR3 DNA reads TGTGCCGCGGGACAGGCACAGGAGACCCAGTACTTC. Protein sequence: CAAGQAQETQYF.

This clonotype was seen repeatedly, ten times or more. The V gene is TRBV7-2, the J gene TRBJ2-1; perhaps TRBD1 as D (5 bases). This CDR3 comprises 14 residues. Deletions cut 3 bases from V and 2 bases from J, with 8 bases between. Looked up from germline, CDR1 is SGHTA and CDR2 is FQGNSA. CDR3 in DNA: TGTGCCAGCAGCTTGGAAGGGGCCTACAATGAGCAGTTCTTC. Residues: CASSLEGAYNEQFF.

This clonotype showed up just a few times. V gene TRBV20-1 combines with J gene TRBJ1-6; 7 bases line up with TRBD1. CDR1 is DFQATT and CDR2 is SNEGSKA in the germline V gene (reference sequence). Trimming took 6 bases from V and 9 from J; bases not matched to a gene: 11. The CDR3 covers 14 residues. The CDR3 DNA is TGCAGTGCAAGGGAGGGGGCTGGTGGTTCACCCCTCCACTTT. Translating it yields CSAREGAGGSPLHF.

Many counts were recorded for this clonotype. The rearrangement uses TRBV7-2 and TRBJ2-5; possible D gene TRBD2, 6 bases. The germline CDR1 and CDR2 sequences are SGHTA and FQGNSA. This CDR3 is built from 15 residues. V lost 5 bases, J lost 2 bases, and 15 bases lay in between. The chain's CDR3 is CASSQLAMSQETQYF. CDR3 in DNA: TGTGCCAGCAGCCAACTAGCAATGAGTCAAGAGACCCAGTACTTC.

The sample holds a few counts of this clonotype. Relative to the germline gene, one junction end is altered; a read error may explain this. The chain recombines TRBV6-1 with TRBJ1-4; D perhaps matches TRBD1 (6 bases). Germline values: CDR1 MNHNS, CDR2 SASEGT. The CDR3 totals 16 residues. CDR3 protein: CASREGGSWTNEKLFF. The CDR3, as DNA: TGTGCCAGCAGGGAAGGGGGATCTTGGACTAATGAAAAACTGTTTTTT.

This clonotype was seen more than once but under ten times. This sequence joins TRBV12-3 or TRBV12-4 and TRBJ2-5; TRBD1 agrees at 7 bases. This CDR3 region has 15 residues. The J segment lost 0 bases and the V segment lost 5 bases, leaving 6 bases of the junction unmatched. This CDR3 is CASSRRDRYQETQYF. Here the CDR3 DNA reads TGTGCCAGCAGTCGCCGGGACAGATACCAAGAGACCCAGTACTTC.

This clonotype appeared many times. The chain has TRBV11-2 and TRBJ1-1; D call uncertain. This CDR3 comprises 12 residues. CDR1 and CDR2 (germline): SGHAT, FQNNGV. V was clipped by 0 bases and J by 2 bases, with 1 base between them. CDR3 loop: CASSLDNTEAFF. Written as DNA, the CDR3 is TGTGCCAGCAGCTTAGACAACACTGAAGCTTTCTTT.